This TCR beta chain comes out of a study of immune heterogeneity within non-small cell lung tumors. Genomic DNA extracted from bulk tumor tissue served as template. A total of 600 ng was used per sample. From each primary tumor, several far-apart biopsies were obtained during surgery. The study cohort was described as untreated, and its members had newly diagnosed non-small cell lung cancer. They went on to have curative surgery. There are 14 residues in the CDR3. The junction had 7 bases not matched to a gene; V was cut back by 6 bases and J by 3 bases. Per the germline V gene, CDR1 is SGHRS and CDR2 is YFSETQ. CDR3 of TCR beta was amplified by multiplex PCR that used 32 V and 13 J primers. Via MiXCR, TCRdb re-called the multiplex PCR reads, giving one row per CDR3 protein. The table includes around 11,000 distinct CDR3 sequences, more than 15% detected once.

The chain joins TRBV5-1 to TRBJ2-3; 7 bases match TRBD2. The receptor's source is a man between 60 and 75 years old with non-small cell lung cancer. Sequenced: lung tumor tissue. CDR3 region: CASNGGSLTDTQYF. In DNA form, the CDR3 reads TGCGCCAGCAATGGCGGGAGTTTGACAGATACGCAGTATTTT.